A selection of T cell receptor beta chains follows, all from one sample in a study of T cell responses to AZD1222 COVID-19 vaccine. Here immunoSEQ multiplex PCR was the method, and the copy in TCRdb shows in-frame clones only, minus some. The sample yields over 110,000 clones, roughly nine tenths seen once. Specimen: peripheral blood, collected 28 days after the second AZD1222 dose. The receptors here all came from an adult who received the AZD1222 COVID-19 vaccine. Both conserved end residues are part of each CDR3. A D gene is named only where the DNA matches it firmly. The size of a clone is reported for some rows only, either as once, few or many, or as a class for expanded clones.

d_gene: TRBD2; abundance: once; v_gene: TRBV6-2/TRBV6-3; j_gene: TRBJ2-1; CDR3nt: TGTGCCAGCAGTTACGACCTAGCGGGAGTTAGTGAGCAGTTCTTC; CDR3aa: CASSYDLAGVSEQFF
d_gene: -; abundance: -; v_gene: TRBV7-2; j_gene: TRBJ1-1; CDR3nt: TGTGCCAGCAGCTTAACGAGGGGGGCAGGTGAAGCTTTCTTT; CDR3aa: CASSLTRGAGEAFF
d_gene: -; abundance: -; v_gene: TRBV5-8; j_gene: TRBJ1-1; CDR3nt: TGTGCCAGCAGCTTTAGCAGGGTCAGCACTGAAGCTTTCTTT; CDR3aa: CASSFSRVSTEAFF
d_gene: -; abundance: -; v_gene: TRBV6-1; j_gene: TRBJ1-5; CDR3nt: TGTGCCAGCAGTGAAGGTAGTAATCAGCCCCAGCATTTT; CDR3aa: CASSEGSNQPQHF
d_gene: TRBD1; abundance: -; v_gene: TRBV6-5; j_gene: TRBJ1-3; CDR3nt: TGTGCCAGCAGTTCGGGACAGGGAATGTTCGGAAACACCATATATTTT; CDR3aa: CASSSGQGMFGNTIYF
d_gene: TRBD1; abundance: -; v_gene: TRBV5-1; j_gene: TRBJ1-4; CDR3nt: TGCGCCAGTCGCCCGGGACAGGGAAATGAAAAACTGTTTTTT; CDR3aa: CASRPGQGNEKLFF
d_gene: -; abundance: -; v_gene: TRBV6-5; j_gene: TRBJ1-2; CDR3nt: TGTGCCAGCAGTTACGCCAGGGACGGCTACACCTTC; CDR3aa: CASSYARDGYTF
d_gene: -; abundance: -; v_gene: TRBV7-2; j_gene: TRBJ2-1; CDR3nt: TGTGCCAGCAGCTTAGACCAGGGGTCTTACAATGAGCAGTTCTTC; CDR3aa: CASSLDQGSYNEQFF
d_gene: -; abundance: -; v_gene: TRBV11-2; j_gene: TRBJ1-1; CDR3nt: TGTGCCAGCCGCCTAGCGATCTCCACTGAAGCTTTCTTT; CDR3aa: CASRLAISTEAFF
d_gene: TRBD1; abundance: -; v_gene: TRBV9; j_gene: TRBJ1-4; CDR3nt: TGTGCCAGCAGCGTAGGGGTGGACAGGGGAAAACTGTTTTTT; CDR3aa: CASSVGVDRGKLFF
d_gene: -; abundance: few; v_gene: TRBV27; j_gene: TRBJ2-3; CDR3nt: TGTGCCAGCAGTTTATCACGGCTAGCACGTAGCACAGATACGCAGTATTTT; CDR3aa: CASSLSRLARSTDTQYF
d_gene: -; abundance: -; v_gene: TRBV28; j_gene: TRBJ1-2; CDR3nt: TGTGCCAGCAGTTTAGGGCAGGGGAAGGTTGGCTACACCTTC; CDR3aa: CASSLGQGKVGYTF
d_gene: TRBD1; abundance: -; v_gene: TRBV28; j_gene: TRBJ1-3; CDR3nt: TGTGCCAGCAGTTCCGGGACAGGCGCCTCTGGAAACACCATATATTTT; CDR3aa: CASSSGTGASGNTIYF
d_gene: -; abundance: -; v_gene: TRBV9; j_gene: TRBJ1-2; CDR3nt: TGTGCCAGCAGCGTAGGCGCAGAGAACTATGGCTACACCTTC; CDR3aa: CASSVGAENYGYTF
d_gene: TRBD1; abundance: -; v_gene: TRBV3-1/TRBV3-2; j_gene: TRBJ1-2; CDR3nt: TGTGCCAGCAGCCAGGGCAGGGGGGTCTATGGCTACACCTTC; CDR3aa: CASSQGRGVYGYTF
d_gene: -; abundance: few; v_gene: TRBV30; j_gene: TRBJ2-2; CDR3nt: TGTGCCTGGAGTCTCACCGGGGAGCTGTTTTTT; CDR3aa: CAWSLTGELFF
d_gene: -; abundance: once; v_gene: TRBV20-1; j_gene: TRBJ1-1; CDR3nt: TGCAGTGCCCCTGAAGCTTTCTTT; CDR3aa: CSAPEAFF
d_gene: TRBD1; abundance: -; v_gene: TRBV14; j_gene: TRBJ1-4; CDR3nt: TGTGCCAGCAGCCGGTGGACAGGGATCGACGAAAAACTGTTTTTT; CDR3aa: CASSRWTGIDEKLFF
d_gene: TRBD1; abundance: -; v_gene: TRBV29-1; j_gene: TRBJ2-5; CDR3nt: TGCAGCGTTGGACAGGGAAACCAAGAGACCCAGTACTTC; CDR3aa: CSVGQGNQETQYF
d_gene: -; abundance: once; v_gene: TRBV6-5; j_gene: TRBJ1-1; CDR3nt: TGTGCCAGCAGACGTTACACTGAAGCTTTCTTT; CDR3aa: CASRRYTEAFF
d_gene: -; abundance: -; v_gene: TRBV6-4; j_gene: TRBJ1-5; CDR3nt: TGTGCCAGCAGTGACGACACCCTAGGGCCCCAGCATTTT; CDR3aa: CASSDDTLGPQHF
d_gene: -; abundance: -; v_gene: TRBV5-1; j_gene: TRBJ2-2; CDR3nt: TGCGCCAGCAGCCCGGTGCCTTACACCGGGGAGCTGTTTTTT; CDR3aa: CASSPVPYTGELFF
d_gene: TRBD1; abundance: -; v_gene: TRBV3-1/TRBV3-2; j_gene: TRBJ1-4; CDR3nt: TGTGCCAGCAGCCAGCAGGGGGCGAGTACGTCTAATGAAAAACTGTTTTTT; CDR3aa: CASSQQGASTSNEKLFF
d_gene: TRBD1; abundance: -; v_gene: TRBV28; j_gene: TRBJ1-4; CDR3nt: TGTGCCAGCAGTTTCCAGGGGGTCGAAAAACTGTTTTTT; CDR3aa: CASSFQGVEKLFF
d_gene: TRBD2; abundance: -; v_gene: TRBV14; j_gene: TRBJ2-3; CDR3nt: TGTGCCAGCAGCCAAAAAGGACTAGAAATCACAGATACGCAGTATTTT; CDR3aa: CASSQKGLEITDTQYF
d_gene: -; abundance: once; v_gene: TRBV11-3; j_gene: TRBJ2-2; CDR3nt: TGTGCCAGCAGCCCCGCCAGCGGAGGCACCGGGGAGCTGTTTTTT; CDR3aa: CASSPASGGTGELFF
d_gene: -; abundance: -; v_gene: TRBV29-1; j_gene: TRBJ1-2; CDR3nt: TGCAGCGTCCGAGGGCAGGGCTATGGCTACACCTTC; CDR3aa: CSVRGQGYGYTF
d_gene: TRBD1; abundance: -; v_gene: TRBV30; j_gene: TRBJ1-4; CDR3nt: TGTGCCTGGACACGACAGGGAATCAATGAAAAACTGTTTTTT; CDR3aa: CAWTRQGINEKLFF
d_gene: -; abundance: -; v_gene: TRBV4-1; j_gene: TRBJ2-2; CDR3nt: TGCGCCAGCAGCCAAAACCCTTCTGGAGGGGCGAACACCGGGGAGCTGTTTTTT; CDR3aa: CASSQNPSGGANTGELFF
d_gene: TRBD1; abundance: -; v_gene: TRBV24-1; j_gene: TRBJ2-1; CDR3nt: TGTGCCACCAGTGATGAGACAGGGGCCCATGAGCAGTTCTTC; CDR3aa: CATSDETGAHEQFF
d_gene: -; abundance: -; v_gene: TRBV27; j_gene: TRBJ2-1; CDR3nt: TGTGCCAGCAGTTCACCACCAGGGGGGCTAAACAATGAGCAGTTCTTC; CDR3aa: CASSSPPGGLNNEQFF
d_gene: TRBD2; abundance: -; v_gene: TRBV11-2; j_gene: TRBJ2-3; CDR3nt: TGTGCCAGCACAAAGTGGGCTAGCGGGCGACCCACAGATACGCAGTATTTT; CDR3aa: CASTKWASGRPTDTQYF
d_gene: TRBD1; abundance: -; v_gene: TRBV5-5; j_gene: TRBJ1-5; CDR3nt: TGTGCCAGCAGCTTTACCGGGACAGACAATCAGCCCCAGCATTTT; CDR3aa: CASSFTGTDNQPQHF
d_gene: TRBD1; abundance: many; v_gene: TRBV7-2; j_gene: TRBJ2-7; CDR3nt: TGTGCCAGCAGCTTAGGGACAGGGACCTACGAGCAGTACTTC; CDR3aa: CASSLGTGTYEQYF
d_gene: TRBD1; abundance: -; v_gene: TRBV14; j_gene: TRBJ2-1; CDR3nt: TGTGCCAGCAGCCAAGATCAGGGACAGGTCTACAATGAGCAGTTCTTC; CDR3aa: CASSQDQGQVYNEQFF
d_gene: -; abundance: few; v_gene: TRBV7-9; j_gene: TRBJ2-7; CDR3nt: TGTGCCAGCAGCTTAGCTGGGATGCCGAAGCAGTACTTC; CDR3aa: CASSLAGMPKQYF
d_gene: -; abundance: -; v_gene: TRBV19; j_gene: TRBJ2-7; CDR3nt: TGTGCCAGTAGTATACCCGGGCTTAGAAGCTCCTACGAGCAGTACTTC; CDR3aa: CASSIPGLRSSYEQYF
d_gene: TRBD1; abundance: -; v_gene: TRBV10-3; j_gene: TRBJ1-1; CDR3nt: TGTGCCATCAGGAGGGACAGAATGAACACTGAAGCTTTCTTT; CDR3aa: CAIRRDRMNTEAFF
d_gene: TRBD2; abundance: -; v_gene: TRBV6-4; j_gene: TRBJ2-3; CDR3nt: TGTGCCAGCAGTCCCACAACTAGCGGGAGTGATACGCAGTATTTT; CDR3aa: CASSPTTSGSDTQYF